What follows describes a single TCR beta chain. The antigen is not known. The data stem from a study of cytomegalovirus exposure and HLA in healthy donors. Overall study findings and caveats: Clonal expansion, a later analysis showed, was greater in HLA-associated TCR beta chains than in equally common others.

Germline CDR1 SGHVS, CDR2 FQNEAQ. CDR3 size: 14 residues. The ends were cut back, 1 base at V and 2 bases at J, with 6 bases in the middle. Vbeta (60) and Jbeta (13) primers were used in the PCR. TCRdb's table, derived via immunoSEQ multiplex PCR, lists solely in-frame clones and lacks some. The data contain 130,000 or so clones, about 75% of them seen just once; the ten biggest clones take up about 2.8%. Healthy bone marrow donors supplied every sample. The TCR was taken from a woman between 40 and 55 years old in good health and CMV-seropositive. J is TRBJ1-5 and V is TRBV7-8, with D uncertain. The sequenced sample was PBMCs. The CDR3 nucleotides are TGTGCCAGCAGCTTAGAAGGAGGCAATCAGCCCCAGCATTTT. As protein: CASSLEGGNQPQHF.